Detailed here is one T cell receptor (beta chain). Its cognate antigen is unknown. Unrecorded immune exposure was likely among donors, who were nominally healthy when sampled. 13 Jbeta primers and 60 Vbeta primers were used for the PCR. Clones were read by immunoSEQ multiplex PCR, and TCRdb kept only the in-frame ones, dropping some. The table lists 110,000 to 150,000 clones, around three quarters of them singletons. V was cut by 9 bases and J by 0 bases, with 12 bases left in between. Germline loops: CDR1 MDHEN, CDR2 SYDVKM. The CDR3 is 14 residues long. The data stem from a study of cytomegalovirus exposure and HLA in healthy donors. As for the study in general: There were 117 million unique TCR beta sequences, drawn from about 179 million T cells, in an earlier analysis.

Findings and caveats of the study: HLA alleles were associated with 15,000 to 20,000 TCR beta sequences in a later analysis at 0.05 false discovery rate. Reportedly, HLA-A and HLA-B alleles of most subjects were accurately predicted from TCR beta.

The sequenced material came from PBMCs. The origin of this receptor is a woman aged 40 to 50 in good health and CMV-seronegative. The chain links TRBV28 to TRBJ1-5; D is perhaps TRBD1 (5 bases). This CDR3 reads CASGGGYSNQPQHF. Written as DNA, the CDR3 is TGTGCCAGTGGGGGAGGGTATAGCAATCAGCCCCAGCATTTT.